This T cell receptor beta chain emerged from a study of response to subunit inactivated influenza vaccine. CDR3 length: 12 amino acids. Trimming removed 0 bases at V and 8 bases at J, with 8 bases between. Germline V gene data show CDR1 as GTSNPN and CDR2 as SVGIG (reference sequence). TCRdb analysed the RT-PCR reads with MiXCR anew, one entry per CDR3 protein. Altogether about 540,000 distinct CDR3 sequences are present, roughly a quarter being singletons, with the ten largest covering about 2.8%. These data were also filed under a second study, of T cells expressing NK-cell markers. From that paper: 5'RACE template switching with UMIs generated TCR beta cDNA.

This sequence joins TRBV30 and TRBJ2-1, with a possible D match to TRBD2 (5 bases). The material was CD4+ T cells sorted from PBMCs, obtained roughly 12 days after vaccination. The sequence derives from a man aged 50 or older who received an inactivated influenza vaccine. The CDR3 DNA is TGTGCCTGGAGTGTCCGGGGATATGAGCAGTTCTTC. Translated, it gives CAWSVRGYEQFF.